A single sample is the source of the 17 T cell receptor beta chains below, sequenced in a study of blood T cell repertoires in COVID-19. Repertoires were generated with immunoSEQ multiplex PCR, while TCRdb's copy carries only in-frame clones and drops some. This table holds over 75,000 clones, 80% found once. Sequencing input: peripheral blood. These receptors were collected from a woman between 65 and 79 years old with acute or convalescent COVID-19.

The chain employs TRBV12-5 and TRBJ2-2; D is uncertain. This CDR3 spans 16 amino acids. Germline assignment: CDR1 LGHNT and CDR2 FRNRAP. Trimming stripped 2 bases from V and 0 bases from J, with 10 bases between. CDR3 loop: CASGLIAGPNTGELFF. The DNA of the CDR3 is TGTGCTAGTGGTTTGATAGCTGGTCCGAACACCGGGGAGCTGTTTTTT.

Worth noting for this clone: A junction boundary mismatches the germline segment, possibly from a read error. This sequence joins TRBV6-6 and TRBJ1-6; a weak D match, TRBD1 (6 bases). The CDR3 loop spans 13 amino acids. CDR1 MNHNY and CDR2 SVGAGI come from the germline V gene (reference sequence). Written as DNA, the CDR3 is TGTGCCAGCAGTTACCACCTGGGCGGGGGCTCAAACTTT. It is translated as CASSYHLGGGSNF.

With regard to this clone: The same CDR3 also results from other DNA sequences found in this sample. The chain has TRBV5-1 and TRBJ1-1; D remains unclear. The CDR3 spans 13 residues. Germline values: CDR1 SGHRS, CDR2 YFSETQ. Trimming removed 0 bases from V and 1 base from J, with 4 bases in between. In DNA, the CDR3 is TGCGCCAGCAGCTTGGGAGCGAACACTGAAGCTTTCTTT. Translation gives CASSLGANTEAFF.

This chain uses TRBV5-5 with TRBJ2-7; D not certain. Deletions cut 6 bases from V and 6 bases from J, with 13 bases between. This CDR3 region has 12 residues. Germline V gene sequence: CDR1 SGHKS, CDR2 YYEKEE (reference sequence). This CDR3 reads CASNIPPPEQYF. As DNA, the CDR3 is TGTGCCAGCAACATCCCCCCGCCCGAGCAGTACTTC.

The chain employs TRBV30 and TRBJ2-7; perhaps TRBD1 as D (6 bases). CDR3 length equals 14 residues. The V end was cut by 4 bases, the J end by 2 bases, with 15 bases between. CDR1 is GTSNPN, CDR2 SVGIG, per germline (reference sequence). CDR3: CAWIAQGRAYEQYF. In nucleotides, the CDR3 is TGTGCCTGGATTGCGCAGGGGAGAGCCTACGAGCAGTACTTC.

The chain couples TRBV6-5 to TRBJ1-4; 10 nucleotides align to TRBD1. This CDR3 contains 15 residues. CDR1 and CDR2 from the germline V gene are MNHEY and SVGAGI. V shed 5 bases and J 10 bases; nucleotides not matched to a gene: 10. CDR3 coding DNA: TGTGCCAGCAGTAGAACCGGGACAGGGGTGGGAAAACTGTTTTTT. Translation gives CASSRTGTGVGKLFF.

The J gene is TRBJ1-3, the V gene TRBV27; no firm D call. The V gene lost 2 bases and the J gene lost 0 bases, with 8 bases spanning the gap. Germline V CDR1 and CDR2: MNHEY, SMNVEV (reference sequence). CDR3 length: 15 residues. CDR3 loop: CASSLTRSSGNTIYF. As DNA, the CDR3 is TGTGCCAGCAGTTTAACGAGAAGCTCTGGAAACACCATATATTTT.

Comment on this clone: The junction does not match germline at one end; this may be a read error. The V call is TRBV27, the J call TRBJ2-3; TRBD2 matches at 13 bases. CDR3 size: 17 residues. The germline gives CDR1 MNHEY, CDR2 SMNVEV (reference sequence). The CDR3 nucleotides read TGTGCCAGCAGTTTTCTGACTAGCGGGGGGAGCACCGATACGCAGTATTTT. Translated: CASSFLTSGGSTDTQYF.

This rearrangement joins TRBV6-6 to TRBJ2-1, with 7 bases aligning to TRBD2. The V segment lost 5 bases and the J segment 0 bases; nucleotides outside the gene matches: 10. The CDR3 extends over 17 amino acids. CDR1 is MNHNY and CDR2 is SVGAGI in the germline V gene (reference sequence). The CDR3 sequence: CASSRGRDPRSYNEQFF. CDR3 in DNA: TGTGCCAGCAGTCGGGGGAGGGACCCACGCTCCTACAATGAGCAGTTCTTC.

The chain recombines TRBV28 with TRBJ1-5; maybe TRBD1 (6 bases). This CDR3 contains 15 residues. CDR1 is MDHEN, CDR2 SYDVKM, per germline. The ends were cut back, 3 bases at V and 4 bases at J, with 13 bases in the middle. CDR3 DNA sequence: TGTGCCAGCAGTTTTCATGGGGGCGAAAATCAGCCCCAGCATTTT. Its translation: CASSFHGGENQPQHF.

This chain uses TRBV28 with TRBJ1-3; TRBD1 is a possible D gene (5 bases). V lost 2 bases and J lost 0, with 8 bases in between. The CDR3 covers 15 residues. Looked up from germline, CDR1 is MDHEN and CDR2 is SYDVKM. The DNA for the CDR3 is TGTGCCAGCAGTTTACCAGGGAACTCTGGAAACACCATATATTTT. This sequence encodes CASSLPGNSGNTIYF.

This clone is a singleton in its sample. The chain couples TRBV2 to TRBJ1-5; TRBD1 matches at 7 bases. The germline V gene encodes CDR1 SNHLY and CDR2 FYNNEI. This CDR3 contains 14 residues. J was trimmed by 9 bases and V by 1 base; bases with no gene match: 6. Here the CDR3 DNA reads TGTGCCAGCAGTGAAGATAGGGGGCCTAGGCCCCAGCATTTT. This codes for CASSEDRGPRPQHF.

J is TRBJ2-5 and V is TRBV5-1; TRBD2 agrees at 10 bases. The germline V gene encodes CDR1 SGHRS and CDR2 YFSETQ. The V segment lost 2 bases and the J segment 4 bases; nucleotides outside the gene matches: 5. CDR3 size: 15 residues. DNA of the CDR3: TGCGCCAGCAGCTTACCTAGCGGGGGCGGAGAGACCCAGTACTTC. Protein product: CASSLPSGGGETQYF.

The chain combines TRBV25-1 with TRBJ1-2; D is undetermined. Trimming removed 6 bases at V and 5 bases at J, with 7 bases between. The CDR3 runs to 11 residues. From germline, CDR1 is MGHDK and CDR2 SYGVNS. In DNA, the CDR3 is TGTGCCAGCAGAAGTAGTTATGGCTACACCTTC. Its translation is CASRSSYGYTF.

Only one count was recorded for this clone. This rearrangement joins TRBV5-4 to TRBJ2-5; tentative D call: TRBD2 (5 bases). V was shortened by 5 bases and J by 5 bases, with 16 bases between the two germline ends. Germline V gives CDR1 SGHNT, CDR2 YYREEE (reference sequence). CDR3 size: 14 residues. The CDR3 nucleotides read TGTGCCAGCAGTTCCGAAGCGGCCGCGGAGACCCAGTACTTC. Protein product: CASSSEAAAETQYF.

V and J are TRBV28 and TRBJ1-3, with TRBD1 identical over 7 bases. From germline, CDR1 is MDHEN and CDR2 SYDVKM. The V gene end was trimmed by 6 bases and the J gene end by 4 bases; junction bases not matched to a gene: 18. CDR3 size: 18 residues. The DNA of the CDR3 is TGTGCCAGCAGCTCTGGGTGGGGGGCCAGGGGGAAAGGAAACACCATATATTTT. This encodes CASSSGWGARGKGNTIYF.

This chain links TRBV6-1 with TRBJ1-1; the D gene is possibly TRBD1 (5 bases). Germline assignment: CDR1 MNHNS and CDR2 SASEGT. The CDR3 length is 14 residues. V was cut by 2 bases and J by 6 bases, with 13 bases left in between. In DNA form, the CDR3 reads TGTGCCAGCAGTGAACGTCAGGGATTGTCTGAAGCTTTCTTT. Its translation is CASSERQGLSEAFF.